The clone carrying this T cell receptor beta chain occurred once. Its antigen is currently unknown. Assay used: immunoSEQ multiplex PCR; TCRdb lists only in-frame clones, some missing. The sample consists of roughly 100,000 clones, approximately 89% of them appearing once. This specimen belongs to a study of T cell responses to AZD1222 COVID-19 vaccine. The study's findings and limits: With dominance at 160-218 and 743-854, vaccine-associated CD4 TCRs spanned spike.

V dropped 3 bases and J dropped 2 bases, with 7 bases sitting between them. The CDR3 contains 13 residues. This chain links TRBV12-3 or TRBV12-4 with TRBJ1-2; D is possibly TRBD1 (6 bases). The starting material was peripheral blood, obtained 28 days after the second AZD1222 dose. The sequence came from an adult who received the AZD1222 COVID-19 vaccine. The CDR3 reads CASSLGANYGYTF. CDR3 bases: TGTGCCAGCAGTTTGGGGGCCAACTATGGCTACACCTTC.